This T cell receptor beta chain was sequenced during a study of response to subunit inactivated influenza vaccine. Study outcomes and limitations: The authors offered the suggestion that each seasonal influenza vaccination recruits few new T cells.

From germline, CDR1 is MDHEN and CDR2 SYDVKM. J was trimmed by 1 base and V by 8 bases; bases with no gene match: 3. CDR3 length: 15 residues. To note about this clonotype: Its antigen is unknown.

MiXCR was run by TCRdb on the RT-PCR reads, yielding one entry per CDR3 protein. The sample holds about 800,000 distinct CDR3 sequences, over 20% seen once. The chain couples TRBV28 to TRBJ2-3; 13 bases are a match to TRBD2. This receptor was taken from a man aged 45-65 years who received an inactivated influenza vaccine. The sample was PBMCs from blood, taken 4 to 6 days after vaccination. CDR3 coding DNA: TGTGCCAGCGGGACTAGCGGGATTGGCACAGATACGCAGTATTTT. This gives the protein CASGTSGIGTDTQYF. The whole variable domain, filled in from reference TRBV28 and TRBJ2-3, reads DVKVTQSSRYLVKRTGEKVFLECVQDMDHENMFWYRQDPGLGLRLIYFSYDVKMKEKGDIPEGYSVSREKKERFSLILESASTNQTSMYLCASGTSGIGTDTQYFGPGTRLTVL.